This T cell receptor beta chain emerged from a study of OX40 agonist ivuxolimab in advanced cancers. To note about this clone: Its antigen is still unknown.

Study-level results: In the 0.1 to 3.0 mg/kg range, CD4+ and CD8+ blood T cells had expanded clonally by week 6.

Profiling relied on immunoSEQ multiplex PCR, and the TCRdb table lists in-frame clones only, not all of them. The table has about 55,000 clones, about 90% seen once. The germline V gene encodes CDR1 MNHEY and CDR2 SVGAGI. The CDR3 extends over 15 amino acids. V dropped 5 bases and J dropped 2 bases, with 15 bases sitting between them. This clonotype was sampled from an adult with an advanced solid tumor such as melanoma, head and neck, liver or kidney cancer. The V call is TRBV6-5, the J call TRBJ2-5; D is possibly TRBD2 (6 bases). Sample: CD4+ or CD8+ T cells sorted from blood, taken in a trial of the OX40 agonist ivuxolimab. CDR3 region: CASSRTRGIQETQYF. In DNA form, the CDR3 reads TGTGCCAGCAGTAGGACACGCGGGATTCAAGAGACCCAGTACTTC.